Listed below are T cell receptor beta chains from one sample, sequenced in a study of T cell responses to AZD1222 COVID-19 vaccine. Method: immunoSEQ multiplex PCR; TCRdb's copy keeps in-frame clones and lacks some. The repertoire holds some 150,000 clones, about 89% seen once, with about 9% in the top ten. The sample here was peripheral blood, taken 28 days after the second AZD1222 dose. The receptors here all came from an adult who received the AZD1222 COVID-19 vaccine. The CDR3 runs from the conserved cysteine through the conserved F or W. The order of the fields is V gene, J gene, CDR3 protein.

TRBV27	TRBJ2-7	CASSFSRTGQHYRGEYEQYF
TRBV24-1	TRBJ1-1	CATSDGPTISGNTEAFF
TRBV7-8	TRBJ2-7	CASSLLQGVGSYEQYF
TRBV6-5	TRBJ2-1	CASSRTSGEQFF
TRBV10-3	TRBJ2-7	CAISGPGAQRF
TRBV28	TRBJ1-2	CASVGDRAYGYTF
TRBV19	TRBJ1-3	CASQATNTIYF
TRBV19	TRBJ2-2	CASRGANTGELFF
TRBV5-4	TRBJ1-2	CASSLPGPGQDYGYTF
TRBV12-5	TRBJ2-3	CASGAGHVGTDTQYF
TRBV19	TRBJ1-6	CASSPTGTGRNSPLHF
TRBV11-1	TRBJ1-5	CASSATGNQPQHF
TRBV7-6	TRBJ1-3	CASSPSVGGTIYF
TRBV18	TRBJ1-4	CASSPSGTLSNEKLFF
TRBV5-6	TRBJ1-4	CASSSPGQGSEKLFF
TRBV5-8	TRBJ2-1	CASSSRQYEQFF
TRBV5-1	TRBJ2-1	CASRFGVGGSGLEQFF
TRBV4-3	TRBJ1-4	CASSLQGSEKLFF
TRBV7-7	TRBJ2-3	CASSLGLAGTDTQYF
TRBV5-4	TRBJ2-3	CASSADFTDTQYF
TRBV29-1	TRBJ1-2	CSVGSSTGASYGYTF
TRBV27	TRBJ2-7	CATPGWQGNFSYEQYF
TRBV19	TRBJ1-1	CASSMMVNAVVAFF
TRBV2	TRBJ1-3	CASSLRRDGNSGNTIYF